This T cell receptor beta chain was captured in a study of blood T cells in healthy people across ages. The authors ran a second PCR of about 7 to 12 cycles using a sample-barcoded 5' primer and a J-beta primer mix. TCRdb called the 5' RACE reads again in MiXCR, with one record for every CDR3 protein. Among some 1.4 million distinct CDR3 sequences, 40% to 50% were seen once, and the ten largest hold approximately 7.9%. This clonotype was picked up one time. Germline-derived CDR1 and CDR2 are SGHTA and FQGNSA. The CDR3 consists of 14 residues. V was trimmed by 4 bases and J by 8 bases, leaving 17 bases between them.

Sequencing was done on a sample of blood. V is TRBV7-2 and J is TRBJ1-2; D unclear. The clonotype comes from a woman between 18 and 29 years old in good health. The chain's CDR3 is CASSSLSLLDGYTF. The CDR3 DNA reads TGTGCCAGCAGCTCCCTAAGCCTCCTCGACGGCTACACCTTC. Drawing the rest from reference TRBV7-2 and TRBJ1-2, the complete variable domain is GAGVSQSPSNKVTEKGKDVELRCDPISGHTALYWYRQSLGQGLEFLIYFQGNSAPDKSGLPSDRFSAERTGGSVSTLTIQRTQQEDSAVYLCASSSLSLLDGYTFGSGTRLTVV.